This T cell receptor (beta chain) originates from a study of CD8+ T cells in alopecia areata. V was clipped by 4 bases and J by 1 base, with 7 bases between them. CDR1 and CDR2 (germline): SQVTM, ANQGSEA. This CDR3 spans 12 amino acids. The sequencing template was cDNA reverse transcribed from extracted RNA. TCRdb keeps only in-frame clones here, not all; method: immunoSEQ multiplex PCR. The sample has 100,000 to 150,000 clones, about three fifths seen once; the top ten hold about 31%. The sample's treatment: oral pan-JAK inhibitor, 5-10 mg twice daily. For this clone: The same CDR3 can be traced to other DNA sequences in this sample.

The rearrangement links TRBV29-1 to TRBJ1-1; D gene uncertain. This material consisted of CD8+ T cells sorted from blood, taken at week 4, from a patient treated with tofacitinib. The TCR comes from a human donor with alopecia areata. The CDR3 nucleotides read TGCAGCGTTGTAGCAGAGAACACTGAAGCTTTCTTT. Translation: CSVVAENTEAFF.